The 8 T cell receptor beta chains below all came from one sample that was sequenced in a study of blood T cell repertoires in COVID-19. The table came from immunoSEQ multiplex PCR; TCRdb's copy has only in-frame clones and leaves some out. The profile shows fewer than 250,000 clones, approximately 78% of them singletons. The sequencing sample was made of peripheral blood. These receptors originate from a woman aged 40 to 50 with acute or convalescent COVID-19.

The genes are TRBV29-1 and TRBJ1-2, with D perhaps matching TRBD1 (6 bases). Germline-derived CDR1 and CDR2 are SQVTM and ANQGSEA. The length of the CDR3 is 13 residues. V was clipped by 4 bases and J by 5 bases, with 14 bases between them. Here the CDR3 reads CSVVDSPGYGYTF. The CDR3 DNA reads TGCAGCGTTGTGGACAGCCCGGGGTATGGCTACACCTTC.

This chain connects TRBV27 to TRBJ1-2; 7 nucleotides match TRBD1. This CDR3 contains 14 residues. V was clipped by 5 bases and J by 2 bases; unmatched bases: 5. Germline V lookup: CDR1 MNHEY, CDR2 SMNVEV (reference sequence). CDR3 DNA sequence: TGTGCCAGCAGTCTAACGGGACAGAACTATGGCTACACCTTC. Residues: CASSLTGQNYGYTF.

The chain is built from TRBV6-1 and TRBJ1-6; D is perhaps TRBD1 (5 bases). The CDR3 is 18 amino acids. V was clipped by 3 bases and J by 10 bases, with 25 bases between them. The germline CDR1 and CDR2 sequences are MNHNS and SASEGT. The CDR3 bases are TGTGCCAGCAGTGACAGGGTTTTCCGAATCGTTGGTGGCTCACCCCTCCACTTT. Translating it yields CASSDRVFRIVGGSPLHF.

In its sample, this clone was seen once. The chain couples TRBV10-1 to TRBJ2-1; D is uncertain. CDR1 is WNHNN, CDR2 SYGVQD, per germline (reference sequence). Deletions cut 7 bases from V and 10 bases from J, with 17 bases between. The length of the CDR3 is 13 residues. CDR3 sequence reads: CASTDPHKREQFF. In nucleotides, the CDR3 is TGCGCCAGCACCGATCCCCATAAGCGCGAGCAGTTCTTC.

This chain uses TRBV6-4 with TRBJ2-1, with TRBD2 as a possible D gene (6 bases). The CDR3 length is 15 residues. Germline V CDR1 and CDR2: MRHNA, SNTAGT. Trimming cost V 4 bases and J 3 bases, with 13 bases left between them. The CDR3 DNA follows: TGTGCCAGCAGTGTGGAGGGCGCGATCTACAATGAGCAGTTCTTC. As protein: CASSVEGAIYNEQFF.

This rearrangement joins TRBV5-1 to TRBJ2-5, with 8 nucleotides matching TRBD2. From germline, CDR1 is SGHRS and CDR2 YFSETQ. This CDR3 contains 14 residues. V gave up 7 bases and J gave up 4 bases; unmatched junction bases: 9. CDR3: CASSTTGGAETQYF. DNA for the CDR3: TGCGCCAGCTCAACCACGGGGGGGGCAGAGACCCAGTACTTC. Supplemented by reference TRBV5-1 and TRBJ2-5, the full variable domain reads KAGVTQTPRYLIKTRGQQVTLSCSPISGHRSVSWYQQTPGQGLQFLFEYFSETQRNKGNFPGRFSGRQFSNSRSEMNVSTLELGDSALYLCASSTTGGAETQYFGPGTRLLVL.

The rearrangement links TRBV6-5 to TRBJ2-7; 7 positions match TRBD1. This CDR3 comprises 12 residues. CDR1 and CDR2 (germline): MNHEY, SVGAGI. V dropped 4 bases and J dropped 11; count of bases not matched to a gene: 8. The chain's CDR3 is CASSWDSPVEYF. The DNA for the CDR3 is TGTGCCAGCAGTTGGGACAGCCCAGTCGAGTACTTC.

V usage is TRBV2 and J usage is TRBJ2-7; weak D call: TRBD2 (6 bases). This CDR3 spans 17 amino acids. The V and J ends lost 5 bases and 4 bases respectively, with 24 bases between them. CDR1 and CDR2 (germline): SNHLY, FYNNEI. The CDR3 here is CASSPSAIGLYGYEQYF. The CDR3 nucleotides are TGTGCCAGCAGTCCTAGCGCAATTGGACTTTATGGATACGAGCAGTACTTC.